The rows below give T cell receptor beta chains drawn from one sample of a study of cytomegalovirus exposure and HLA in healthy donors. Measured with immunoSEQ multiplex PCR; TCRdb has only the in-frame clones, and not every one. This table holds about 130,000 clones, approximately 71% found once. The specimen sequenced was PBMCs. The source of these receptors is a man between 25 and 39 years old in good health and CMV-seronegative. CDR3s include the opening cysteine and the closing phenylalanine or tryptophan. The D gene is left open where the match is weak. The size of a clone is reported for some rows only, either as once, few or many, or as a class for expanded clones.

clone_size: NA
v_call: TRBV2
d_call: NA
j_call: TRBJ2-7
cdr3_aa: CASSPTGFYEQYF
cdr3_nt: TGTGCCAGCAGCCCAACAGGGTTTTACGAGCAGTACTTC

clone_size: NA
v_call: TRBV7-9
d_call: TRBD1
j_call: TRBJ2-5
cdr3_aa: CASSLVQGVQETQYF
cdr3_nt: TGTGCCAGCAGCTTAGTTCAGGGGGTCCAAGAGACCCAGTACTTC

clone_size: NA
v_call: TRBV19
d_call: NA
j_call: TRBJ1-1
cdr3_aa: CASSIRGLSTEAFF
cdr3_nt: TGTGCCAGTAGTATTCGGGGGTTGAGCACTGAAGCTTTCTTT

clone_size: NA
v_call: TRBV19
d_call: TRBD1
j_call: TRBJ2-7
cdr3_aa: CASSPGQGTYEQYF
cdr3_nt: TGTGCCAGTAGTCCGGGACAGGGAACCTACGAGCAGTACTTC

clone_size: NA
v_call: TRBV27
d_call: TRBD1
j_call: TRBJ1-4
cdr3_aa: CASKGTGEEKLFF
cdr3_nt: TGTGCCAGCAAAGGGACAGGGGAAGAAAAACTGTTTTTT

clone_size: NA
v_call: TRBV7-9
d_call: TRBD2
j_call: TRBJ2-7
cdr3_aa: CASSFFGLAGGRGSYEQYF
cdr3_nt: TGTGCCAGCAGCTTTTTTGGGCTAGCGGGAGGGCGGGGGTCCTACGAGCAGTACTTC

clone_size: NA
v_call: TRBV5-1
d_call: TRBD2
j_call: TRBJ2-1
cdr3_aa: CASSLGGSGSIQFF
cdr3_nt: TGCGCCAGCAGCTTGGGTGGCAGCGGGAGTATCCAGTTCTTC

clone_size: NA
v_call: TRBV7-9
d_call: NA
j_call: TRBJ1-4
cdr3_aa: CASSRARGGPGEKLFF
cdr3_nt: TGTGCCAGCAGCCGGGCGAGGGGGGGGCCCGGAGAAAAACTGTTTTTT

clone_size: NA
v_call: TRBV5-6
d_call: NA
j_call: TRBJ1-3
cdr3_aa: CASSDLQGPAGNTIYF
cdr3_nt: TGTGCCAGCAGCGACCTACAGGGTCCAGCTGGAAACACCATATATTTT

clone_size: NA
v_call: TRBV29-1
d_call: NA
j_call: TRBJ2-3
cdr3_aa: CSVGTGYTTDTQYF
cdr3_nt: TGCAGCGTTGGCACAGGGTATACCACAGATACGCAGTATTTT

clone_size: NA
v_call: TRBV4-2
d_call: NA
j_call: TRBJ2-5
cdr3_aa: CASSQRSAGSQETQYF
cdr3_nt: TGTGCCAGCAGCCAAAGATCTGCCGGGAGCCAAGAGACCCAGTACTTC

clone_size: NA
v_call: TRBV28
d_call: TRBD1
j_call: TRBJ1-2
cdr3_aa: CASSPGTANYGYTF
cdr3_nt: TGTGCCAGCAGTCCGGGGACAGCTAACTATGGCTACACCTTC

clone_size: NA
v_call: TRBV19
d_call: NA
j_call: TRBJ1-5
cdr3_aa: CASSIAFNQPQHF
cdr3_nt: TGTGCCAGTAGTATAGCCTTCAATCAGCCCCAGCATTTT

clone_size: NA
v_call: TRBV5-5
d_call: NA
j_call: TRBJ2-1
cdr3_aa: CASSIRESSYNEQFF
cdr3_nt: TGTGCCAGCAGCATCCGGGAAAGCTCCTACAATGAGCAGTTCTTC

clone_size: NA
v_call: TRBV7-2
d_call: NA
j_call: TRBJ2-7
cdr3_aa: CASSLAGGLGYEQYF
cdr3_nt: TGTGCCAGCAGCTTAGCGGGGGGGCTCGGCTACGAGCAGTACTTC

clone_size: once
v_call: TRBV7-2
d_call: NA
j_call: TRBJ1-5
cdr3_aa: CASSLSREPQHF
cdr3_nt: TGTGCCAGCAGCTTAAGTCGGGAGCCCCAGCATTTT

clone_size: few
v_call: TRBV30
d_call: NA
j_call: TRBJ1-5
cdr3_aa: CAWSTRDFQPQHF
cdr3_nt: TGTGCCTGGAGTACGAGGGATTTTCAGCCCCAGCATTTT

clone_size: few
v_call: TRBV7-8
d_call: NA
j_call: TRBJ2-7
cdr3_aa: CASSIRGGSYEQYF
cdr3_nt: TGTGCCAGCAGCATACGGGGAGGCTCCTACGAGCAGTACTTC

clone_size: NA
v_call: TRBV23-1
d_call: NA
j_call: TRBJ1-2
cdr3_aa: CASSQSSRGSYGYTF
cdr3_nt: TGCGCCAGCAGTCAATCCTCTAGGGGGAGCTATGGCTACACCTTC

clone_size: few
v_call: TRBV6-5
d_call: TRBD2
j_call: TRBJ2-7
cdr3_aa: CASSGRAGDEQYF
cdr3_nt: TGTGCCAGTAGCGGGAGGGCCGGGGACGAGCAGTACTTC

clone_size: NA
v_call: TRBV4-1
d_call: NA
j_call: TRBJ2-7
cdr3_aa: CASSQAPSVPSYEQYF
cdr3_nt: TGCGCCAGCAGCCAAGCCCCGAGCGTTCCCTCCTACGAGCAGTACTTC

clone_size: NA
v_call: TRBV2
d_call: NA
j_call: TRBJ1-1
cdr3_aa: CASSEGGRTEAFF
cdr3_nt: TGTGCCAGCAGTGAAGGGGGGCGAACTGAAGCTTTCTTT

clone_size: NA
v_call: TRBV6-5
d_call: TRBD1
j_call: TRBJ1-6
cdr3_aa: CASRDRINSPLHF
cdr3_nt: TGTGCCAGCAGGGACAGGATCAATTCACCCCTCCACTTT

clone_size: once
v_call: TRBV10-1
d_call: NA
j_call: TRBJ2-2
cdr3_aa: CASSENYLNTGELFF
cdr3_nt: TGCGCCAGCAGTGAAAACTATCTGAACACCGGGGAGCTGTTTTTT

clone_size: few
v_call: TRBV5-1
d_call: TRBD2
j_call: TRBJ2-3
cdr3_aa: CASSRRTSGGFTDTQYF
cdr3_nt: TGCGCCAGCAGCAGACGGACTAGCGGGGGTTTCACAGATACGCAGTATTTT

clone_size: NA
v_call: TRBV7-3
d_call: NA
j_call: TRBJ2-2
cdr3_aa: CASVSPNTGELFF
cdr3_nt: TGTGCCAGCGTGTCCCCTAACACCGGGGAGCTGTTTTTT

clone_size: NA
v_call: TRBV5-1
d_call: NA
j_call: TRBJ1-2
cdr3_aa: CASSLVDSSYGYTF
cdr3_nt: TGCGCCAGCAGCTTGGTGGACAGCTCATATGGCTACACCTTC

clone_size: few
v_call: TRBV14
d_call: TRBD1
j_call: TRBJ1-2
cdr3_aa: CASSYPTGGFTYGYTF
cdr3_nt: TGTGCCAGCAGCTACCCAACAGGGGGCTTTACCTATGGCTACACCTTC

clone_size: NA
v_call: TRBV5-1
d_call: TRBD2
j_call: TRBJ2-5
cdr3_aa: CASSPGGTSGKETQYF
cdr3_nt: TGCGCCAGCAGCCCTGGAGGGACTAGCGGAAAAGAGACCCAGTACTTC

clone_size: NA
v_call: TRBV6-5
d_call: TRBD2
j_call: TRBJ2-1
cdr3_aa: CASSRGTSGHEQFF
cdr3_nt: TGTGCCAGCAGTAGGGGGACTAGCGGACATGAGCAGTTCTTC

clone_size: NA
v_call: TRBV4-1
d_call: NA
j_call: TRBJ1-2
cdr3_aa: CASSPRQPTNYGYTF
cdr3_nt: TGCGCCAGCAGCCCCCGACAGCCGACTAACTATGGCTACACCTTC

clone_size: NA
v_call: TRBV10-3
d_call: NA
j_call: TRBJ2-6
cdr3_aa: CAISEGGPGANVLTF
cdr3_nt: TGTGCCATCAGTGAGGGCGGCCCTGGGGCCAACGTCCTGACTTTC

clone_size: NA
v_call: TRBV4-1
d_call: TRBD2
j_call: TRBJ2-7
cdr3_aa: CASREGGSPEQYF
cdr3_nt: TGCGCCAGCAGAGAAGGCGGGAGTCCCGAGCAGTACTTC

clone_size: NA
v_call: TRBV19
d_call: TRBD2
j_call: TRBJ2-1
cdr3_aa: CASSIRVRLAGGYNEQFF
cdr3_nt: TGTGCCAGTAGTATAAGAGTGAGACTAGCGGGAGGGTACAATGAGCAGTTCTTC

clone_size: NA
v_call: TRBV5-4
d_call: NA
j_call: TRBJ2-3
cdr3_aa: CASSLLASTDTQYF
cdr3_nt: TGTGCCAGCAGCTTATTGGCTAGCACAGATACGCAGTATTTT

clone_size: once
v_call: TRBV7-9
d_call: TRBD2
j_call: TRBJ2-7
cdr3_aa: CASSSPPGLAGGLSYEQYF
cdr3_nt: TGTGCCAGCAGCTCCCCTCCGGGACTAGCGGGAGGCCTCTCCTACGAGCAGTACTTC

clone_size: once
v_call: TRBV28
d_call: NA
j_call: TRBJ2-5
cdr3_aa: CASAQPRQAQETQYF
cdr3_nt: TGTGCCAGCGCTCAGCCACGACAGGCCCAAGAGACCCAGTACTTC

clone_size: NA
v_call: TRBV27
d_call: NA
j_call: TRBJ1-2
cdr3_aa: CASSLRGTYGYTF
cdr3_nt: TGTGCCAGCAGTTTACGGGGAACCTATGGCTACACCTTC

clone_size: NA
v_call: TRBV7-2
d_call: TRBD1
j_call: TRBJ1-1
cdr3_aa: CASSWGTGGNTEAFF
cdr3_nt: TGTGCCAGCAGCTGGGGGACAGGGGGGAACACTGAAGCTTTCTTT

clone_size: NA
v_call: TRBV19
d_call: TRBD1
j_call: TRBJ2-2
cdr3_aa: CASRDWTGFINTGELFF
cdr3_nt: TGTGCCAGTAGGGACTGGACAGGGTTCATCAACACCGGGGAGCTGTTTTTT

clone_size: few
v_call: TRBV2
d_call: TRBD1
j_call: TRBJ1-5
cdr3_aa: CASSEPGTAHQPQHF
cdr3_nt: TGTGCCAGCAGTGAACCCGGGACAGCACATCAGCCCCAGCATTTT

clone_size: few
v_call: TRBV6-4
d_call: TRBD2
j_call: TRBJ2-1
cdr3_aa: CASSATSGSYNEQFF
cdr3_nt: TGTGCCAGCAGCGCAACTAGCGGGTCCTACAATGAGCAGTTCTTC